Each of the 29 T cell receptor beta chains below was sequenced from the same sample in a study of CD8 T cells in ankylosing spondylitis. Overall study findings and caveats: Within ankylosing spondylitis blood, a TCR beta motif made up of eight highly homologous variants appeared to be characteristic.

Which antigens these TCRs recognize remains unknown. Each CDR3 protein is one row after TCRdb ran MiXCR on the 5' RACE reads. In the table there are around 130,000 distinct CDR3 sequences, 15% to 20% of which are singletons. The sample taken for sequencing was blood, either unsorted or a sorted T cell fraction (not recorded which). All receptors come from a male donor with ankylosing spondylitis.

The J gene is TRBJ2-1, the V gene TRBV9; the D is unclear. V gave up 0 bases and J gave up 10 bases, with 11 bases separating them. The CDR3 spans 13 residues. Germline loops: CDR1 SGDLS, CDR2 YYNGEE. The CDR3 DNA is TGTGCCAGCAGCGTAGCAGGTCGGCGGGAGCAGTTCTTC. Its protein product is CASSVAGRREQFF.

A few counts support this clonotype. The V and J genes are TRBV11-2 and TRBJ2-1, with TRBD2 matching over 14 bases. In germline, CDR1 is SGHAT, CDR2 FQNNGV. Germline trimming cut 4 bases from V and 4 bases from J; bases unmatched to any gene: 3. This CDR3 contains 16 residues. CDR3 region: CASSSGLAGVYNEQFF. CDR3 sequence (DNA): TGTGCCAGCAGCTCGGGACTAGCGGGAGTGTACAATGAGCAGTTCTTC.

The rearrangement uses TRBV7-2 and TRBJ2-3, with 7 bases lining up with TRBD2. Trimming took 0 bases from V and 0 from J; bases not matched to a gene: 9. Germline CDR1 and CDR2: SGHTA and FQGNSA. The CDR3 sequence is 18 residues long. This CDR3 is CASSLASWTSASTDTQYF. The CDR3 region has the DNA TGTGCCAGCAGCTTAGCCTCCTGGACTAGTGCAAGCACAGATACGCAGTATTTT.

The gene calls are TRBV11-2 and TRBJ2-7; 8 nucleotides agree with TRBD2. This CDR3 region has 16 residues. Germline V gene sequence: CDR1 SGHAT, CDR2 FQNNGV. The trim removed 4 bases at V and 6 bases at J, leaving 14 bases unmatched. The CDR3 region is CASSSTSVTIPLEQYF. The CDR3 nucleotides are TGTGCCAGCAGCTCGACTAGCGTAACGATCCCCCTCGAGCAGTACTTC.

The table lists this clonotype with a few counts. The CDR3 is CASTLRDREGRQNTGELFF. The CDR3 DNA is TGCGCCAGCACCCTCCGGGACAGGGAAGGCCGGCAGAACACCGGGGAGCTGTTTTTT. The rearrangement links TRBV5-1 to TRBJ2-2; 9 bases line up with TRBD1. CDR1 is SGHRS, CDR2 YFSETQ, per germline. J was trimmed by 1 base and V by 6 bases; bases with no gene match: 16. This CDR3 contains 19 residues.

The V and J genes are TRBV28 and TRBJ2-7; 7 bases match TRBD2. The CDR3 is 15 amino acids. The V and J ends lost 5 bases and 6 bases, in that order; junction bases with no gene match: 13. CDR1 MDHEN and CDR2 SYDVKM come from the germline V gene. This CDR3 is CASSQRAQRGLEQYF. CDR3 nucleotides: TGTGCCAGCAGTCAAAGGGCACAGCGGGGTCTCGAGCAGTACTTC.

This clonotype was counted ten times or more. The chain joins TRBV4-1 to TRBJ2-1; TRBD2 matches 9 bases. Germline V lookup: CDR1 MGHRA, CDR2 YSYEKL. J was trimmed by 6 bases and V by 3 bases; bases with no gene match: 6. CDR3 length equals 15 residues. In DNA, the CDR3 is TGCGCCAGCAGCCAGGGATTAGCGGGAGCCAATGAGCAGTTCTTC. Translation gives CASSQGLAGANEQFF.

This clonotype was seen only a few times. The rearrangement joins TRBV27 to TRBJ1-1; TRBD1 agrees at 8 bases. Germline trimming cut 3 bases from V and 4 bases from J; bases unmatched to any gene: 10. The germline V gene has CDR1 MNHEY and CDR2 SMNVEV (reference sequence). The CDR3 runs to 16 residues. The CDR3 nucleotides read TGTGCCAGCAGTTTGCGGCCAGGGGGCTTTGGCACTGAAGCTTTCTTT. Translating it yields CASSLRPGGFGTEAFF.

This clonotype was seen only a few times. The chain carries TRBV4-2 and TRBJ1-5; a weak D match, TRBD1 (6 bases). V was trimmed by 8 bases and J by 5 bases, leaving 19 bases between them. The germline gives CDR1 LGHNA, CDR2 YNFKEQ. The CDR3 contains 15 residues. The CDR3 loop is CASRESTGTYQPQHF. DNA of the CDR3: TGTGCCAGCCGAGAGTCGACCGGGACATATCAGCCCCAGCATTTT.

This clonotype came up a few times. The chain links TRBV9 to TRBJ2-1, with unresolved D. V lost 2 bases to trimming and J lost 7 bases, with 16 bases between them. This CDR3 has 15 amino acids. CDR1 and CDR2 from the germline V gene are SGDLS and YYNGEE. CDR3 DNA sequence: TGTGCCAGCAGCGTTGGGAAACTAAGGAGTAATGAGCAGTTCTTC. Its protein product is CASSVGKLRSNEQFF.

J is TRBJ2-7 and V is TRBV4-3; D unresolved. The V end was cut by 1 base, the J end by 1 base, with 14 bases between. The CDR3 is 16 amino acids. Germline CDR1 and CDR2: LGHNA and YSLEER. This chain's CDR3 is CASSQGLEPLSYEQYF. The CDR3 DNA reads TGCGCCAGCAGCCAAGGCCTGGAGCCCCTTTCCTACGAGCAGTACTTC.

This chain joins TRBV19 and TRBJ2-1; 10 positions match TRBD2. J was trimmed by 0 bases and V by 1 base; bases with no gene match: 6. Germline loops: CDR1 LNHDA, CDR2 SQIVND (reference sequence). This CDR3 is built from 18 residues. This CDR3 reads CASSIGRASGSSYNEQFF. The CDR3 nucleotides are TGTGCCAGTAGTATAGGCCGAGCTAGCGGGAGCTCCTACAATGAGCAGTTCTTC.

V gene TRBV20-1 combines with J gene TRBJ2-7, with TRBD2 as a possible D gene (6 bases). Trimming cost V 3 bases and J 9 bases, with 18 bases left between them. The CDR3 has 13 amino acids. The germline gives CDR1 DFQATT, CDR2 SNEGSKA (reference sequence). CDR3 DNA: TGCAGTGCTAGCCCGGGACTGCAGGTCGGGCAGTACTTC. Protein: CSASPGLQVGQYF.

V gene TRBV12-3 or TRBV12-4 combines with J gene TRBJ2-3, with 7 bases that match TRBD1. V lost 5 bases and J lost 6; bases outside the gene matches: 8. CDR3 length: 14 residues. The DNA of the CDR3 is TGTGCCAGCAGTCATCAGGGGGACCGGGATACGCAGTATTTT. This translates into CASSHQGDRDTQYF.

This clonotype showed up many times. This chain uses TRBV7-9 with TRBJ2-6; 7 bases are a match to TRBD1. V lost 3 bases and J lost 0; bases outside the gene matches: 5. The CDR3 runs 17 residues. From germline, CDR1 is SEHNR and CDR2 FQNEAQ (reference sequence). The chain's CDR3 is CASSLVTGISGANVLTF. The CDR3 coding sequence is TGTGCCAGCAGCTTGGTGACAGGGATCTCTGGGGCCAACGTCCTGACTTTC.

This chain connects TRBV3-1 to TRBJ2-2; D may correspond to TRBD1 or TRBD2 (5 bases each). Trimming cost V 11 bases and J 3 bases, with 13 bases left between them. This CDR3 comprises 13 residues. The germline V gene encodes CDR1 LGHDT and CDR2 YNNKEL (reference sequence). This CDR3 is CAAGTSDTGELFF. Here the CDR3 DNA reads TGTGCCGCCGGGACCTCTGACACCGGGGAGCTGTTTTTT.

The chain uses TRBV2 and TRBJ1-2, with D unresolved. The CDR3 loop spans 10 amino acids. V shed 6 bases and J shed 8 bases, with 7 bases lying between them. Germline CDR1 SNHLY, CDR2 FYNNEI. DNA for the CDR3: TGTGCCAGCAGCAGGAAAGGCTACACCTTC. It codes for CASSRKGYTF.

This clonotype was detected only a few times. This chain uses TRBV18 with TRBJ1-5; D gene uncertain. CDR3 length: 16 amino acids. V lost 3 bases and J lost 0, with 12 bases in between. The germline V gene encodes CDR1 KGHSH and CDR2 LQKENI. The CDR3 sequence is CASSPGRPTSNQPQHF. CDR3 nucleotides: TGTGCCAGCTCACCGGGCAGACCAACTAGCAATCAGCCCCAGCATTTT.

This clonotype was seen many times. This chain joins TRBV5-1 and TRBJ2-7; TRBD1 matches at 8 bases. CDR1 is SGHRS, CDR2 YFSETQ, per germline. With 5 bases clipped from V and 3 bases from J, the junction kept 4 bases outside the gene matches. The CDR3 length is 13 residues. DNA for the CDR3: TGCGCCAGCAGAGGGACAGGTTACTACGAGCAGTACTTC. It codes for CASRGTGYYEQYF.

There are a few counts of this clonotype. The chain is built from TRBV18 and TRBJ2-1; no clear D gene. This CDR3 is built from 13 residues. Germline CDR1 KGHSH, CDR2 LQKENI. V lost 0 bases to trimming and J lost 9 bases, with 9 bases between them. This CDR3 reads CASSPPEFTEQFF. Written as DNA, the CDR3 is TGTGCCAGCTCACCACCGGAGTTTACTGAGCAGTTCTTC.

This clonotype was recorded once. This chain joins TRBV2 and TRBJ2-1; D gene unclear. The germline gives CDR1 SNHLY, CDR2 FYNNEI. With 6 bases removed from V and 8 bases from J, the gap between germline ends came to 14 bases. The CDR3 runs to 13 residues. The CDR3 region is CASSQFGLDEQFF. DNA for the CDR3: TGTGCCAGCAGCCAGTTCGGCCTCGATGAGCAGTTCTTC.

This clonotype has a handful of counts. The rearrangement links TRBV27 to TRBJ1-1, with 11 bases lining up with TRBD1. V lost 10 bases, J lost 11 bases, and 9 bases stayed unmatched. The germline gives CDR1 MNHEY, CDR2 SMNVEV (reference sequence). The CDR3 has 12 residues. The CDR3 coding sequence is TGTGCCACCCTTGGGACAGGGGGTCGGGCTTTCTTT. This codes for CATLGTGGRAFF.

The rearrangement joins TRBV20-1 to TRBJ2-7; 8 nucleotides match TRBD1. After removal of 3 bases from V and 2 bases from J, the junction contained 12 bases not matched to a gene. CDR3 length equals 16 residues. CDR1 is DFQATT, CDR2 SNEGSKA, per germline (reference sequence). CDR3 bases: TGCAGTGCTAGTCTCCGGGAGACAGGGGACCCCTACGAGCAGTACTTC. The encoded protein is CSASLRETGDPYEQYF.

The chain links TRBV18 to TRBJ2-1, with TRBD1 as a possible D gene (7 bases). The germline V and J ends were trimmed by 3 bases and 9 bases, with 9 bases remaining between them. Germline V gene sequence: CDR1 KGHSH, CDR2 LQKENI. This CDR3 spans 12 amino acids. CDR3 amino acids: CASSPQGGEQFF. CDR3 coding DNA: TGTGCCAGCTCACCGCAGGGGGGTGAGCAGTTCTTC.

The genes are TRBV9 and TRBJ2-3, with a possible D match to TRBD2 (6 bases). The CDR3 covers 14 residues. The germline gives CDR1 SGDLS, CDR2 YYNGEE. V lost 3 bases, J lost 4 bases, and 12 bases lay in between. The CDR3 here is CASSDLTSSDTQYF. In DNA, the CDR3 is TGTGCCAGCAGCGACTTGACTAGTTCAGATACGCAGTATTTT. Filled out from reference TRBV9 and TRBJ2-3, the complete variable domain reads DSGVTQTPKHLITATGQRVTLRCSPRSGDLSVYWYQQSLDQGLQFLIQYYNGEERAKGNILERFSAQQFPDLHSELNLSSLELGDSALYFCASSDLTSSDTQYFGPGTRLTVL.

This CDR3 reads CASSLEVRHYGYTF. Written as DNA, the CDR3 is TGCGCCAGCAGCTTGGAAGTCCGGCACTATGGCTACACCTTC. V gene TRBV5-1 combines with J gene TRBJ1-2; D is unresolved. V was clipped by 0 bases and J by 3 bases, with 9 bases between them. The length of the CDR3 is 14 residues. Germline assignment: CDR1 SGHRS and CDR2 YFSETQ.

The rearrangement joins TRBV9 to TRBJ2-7; no firm D call. The CDR3 is 14 residues long. V was shortened by 4 bases and J by 4 bases, with 15 bases between the two germline ends. Germline CDR1 is SGDLS and CDR2 is YYNGEE. Written as DNA, the CDR3 is TGTGCCAGCAGCCCACCCGGGCCTGGTTACGAGCAGTACTTC. Encoded protein: CASSPPGPGYEQYF.

This clonotype showed up many times. The gene calls are TRBV14 and TRBJ1-1; D unclear. CDR3 size: 14 residues. Trimming removed 2 bases from V and 0 bases from J, with 7 bases in between. CDR1 SGHDN and CDR2 FVKESK come from the germline V gene. CDR3 region: CASSQSRMNTEAFF. CDR3 in DNA: TGTGCCAGCAGCCAATCAAGGATGAACACTGAAGCTTTCTTT.

The chain is built from TRBV25-1 and TRBJ2-3, with D perhaps matching TRBD2 (5 bases). V was trimmed by 1 base and J by 4 bases, leaving 9 bases between them. This CDR3 contains 14 residues. The germline V gene encodes CDR1 MGHDK and CDR2 SYGVNS. CDR3 residues: CASSEFGVADTQYF. DNA of the CDR3: TGTGCCAGCAGTGAATTCGGGGTCGCAGATACGCAGTATTTT.